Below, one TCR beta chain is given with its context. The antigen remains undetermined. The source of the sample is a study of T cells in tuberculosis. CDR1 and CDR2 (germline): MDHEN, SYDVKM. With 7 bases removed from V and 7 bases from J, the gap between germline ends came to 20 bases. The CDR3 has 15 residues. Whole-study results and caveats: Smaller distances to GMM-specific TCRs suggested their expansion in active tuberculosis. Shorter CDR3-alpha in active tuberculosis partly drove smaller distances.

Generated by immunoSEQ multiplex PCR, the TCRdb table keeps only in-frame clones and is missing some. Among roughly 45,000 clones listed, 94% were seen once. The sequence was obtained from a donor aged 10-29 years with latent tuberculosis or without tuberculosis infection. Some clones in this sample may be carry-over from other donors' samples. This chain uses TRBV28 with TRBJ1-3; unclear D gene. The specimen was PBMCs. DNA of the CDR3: TGTGCCAGCATTGATTACCGGGCGTCGGGGAACACCATATATTTT. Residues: CASIDYRASGNTIYF.